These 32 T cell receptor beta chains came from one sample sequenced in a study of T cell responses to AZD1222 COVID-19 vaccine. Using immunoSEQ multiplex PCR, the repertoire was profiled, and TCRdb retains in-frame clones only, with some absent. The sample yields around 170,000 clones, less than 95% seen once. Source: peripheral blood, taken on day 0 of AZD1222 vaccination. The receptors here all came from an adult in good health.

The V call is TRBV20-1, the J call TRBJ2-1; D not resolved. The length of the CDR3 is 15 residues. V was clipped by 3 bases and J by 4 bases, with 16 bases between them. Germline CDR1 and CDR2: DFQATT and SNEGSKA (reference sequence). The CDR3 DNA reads TGCAGTGCTAGTGCTTTGGGAACAAATTACAATGAGCAGTTCTTC. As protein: CSASALGTNYNEQFF.

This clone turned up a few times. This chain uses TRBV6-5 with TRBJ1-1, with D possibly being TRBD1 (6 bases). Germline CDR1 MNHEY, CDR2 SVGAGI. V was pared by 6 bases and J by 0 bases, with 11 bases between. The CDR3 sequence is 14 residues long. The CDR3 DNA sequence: TGTGCCAGCAGCCCGGGGGCGGTGAACACTGAAGCTTTCTTT. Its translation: CASSPGAVNTEAFF.

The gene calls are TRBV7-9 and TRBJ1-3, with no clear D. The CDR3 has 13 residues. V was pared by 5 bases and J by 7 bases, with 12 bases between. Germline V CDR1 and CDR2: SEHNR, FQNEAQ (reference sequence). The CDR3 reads CASSPDPENTIYF. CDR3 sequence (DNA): TGTGCCAGCAGCCCTGACCCGGAGAACACCATATATTTT. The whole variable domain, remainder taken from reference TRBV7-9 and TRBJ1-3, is DTGVSQNPRHKITKRGQNVTFRCDPISEHNRLYWYRQTLGQGPEFLTYFQNEAQLEKSRLLSDRFSAERPKGSFSTLEIQRTEQGDSAMYLCASSPDPENTIYFGEGSWLTVV.

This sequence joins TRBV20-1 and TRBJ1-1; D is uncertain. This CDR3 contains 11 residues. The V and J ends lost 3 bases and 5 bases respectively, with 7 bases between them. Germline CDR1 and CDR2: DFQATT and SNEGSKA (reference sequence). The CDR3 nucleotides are TGCAGTGCTAGGTCCGGGACTGAAGCTTTCTTT. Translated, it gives CSARSGTEAFF.

CDR3 DNA sequence: TGTGCCAGCAGTTACGGCCAGGGTTCTGGGTATGGCTACACCTTC. Translated: CASSYGQGSGYGYTF. V usage is TRBV6-5 and J usage is TRBJ1-2, with D possibly being TRBD1 (5 bases). This CDR3 comprises 15 residues. Germline CDR1 is MNHEY and CDR2 is SVGAGI. Trimming pared 2 bases from V and 5 bases from J, leaving 15 bases between.

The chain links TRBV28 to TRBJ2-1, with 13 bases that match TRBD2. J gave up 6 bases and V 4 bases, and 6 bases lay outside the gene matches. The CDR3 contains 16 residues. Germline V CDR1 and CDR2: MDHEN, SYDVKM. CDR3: CASSSSLAGGLNEQFF. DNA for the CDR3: TGTGCCAGCAGTTCCTCACTAGCGGGGGGGCTCAATGAGCAGTTCTTC.

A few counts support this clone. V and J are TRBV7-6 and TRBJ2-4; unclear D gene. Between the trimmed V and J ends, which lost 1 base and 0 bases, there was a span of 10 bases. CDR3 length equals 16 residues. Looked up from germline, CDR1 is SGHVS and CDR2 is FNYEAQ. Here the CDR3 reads CASSLVRGEAKNIQYF. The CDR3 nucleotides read TGTGCCAGCAGCTTAGTTAGAGGCGAAGCCAAAAACATTCAGTACTTC.

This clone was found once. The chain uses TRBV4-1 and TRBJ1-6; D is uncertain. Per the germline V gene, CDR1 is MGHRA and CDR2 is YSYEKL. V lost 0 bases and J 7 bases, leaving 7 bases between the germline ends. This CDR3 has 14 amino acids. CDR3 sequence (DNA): TGCGCCAGCAGCCAAGATCAGCGGAATTCACCCCTCCACTTT. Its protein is CASSQDQRNSPLHF.

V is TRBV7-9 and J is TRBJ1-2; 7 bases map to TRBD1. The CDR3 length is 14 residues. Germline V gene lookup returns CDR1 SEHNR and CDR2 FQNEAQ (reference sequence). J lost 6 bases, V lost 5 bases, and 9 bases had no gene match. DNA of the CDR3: TGTGCCAGCAGCGGATACAGGGGTGGCCATGGCTACACCTTC. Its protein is CASSGYRGGHGYTF.

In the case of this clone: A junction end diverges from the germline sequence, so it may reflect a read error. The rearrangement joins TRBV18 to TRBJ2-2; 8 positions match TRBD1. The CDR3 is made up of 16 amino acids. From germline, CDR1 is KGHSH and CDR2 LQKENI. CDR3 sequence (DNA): TGTGCCAGCTCACTCTTCGACAGGGGTGGGACCGGTGAGCTGTTTTTT. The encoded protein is CASSLFDRGGTGELFF.

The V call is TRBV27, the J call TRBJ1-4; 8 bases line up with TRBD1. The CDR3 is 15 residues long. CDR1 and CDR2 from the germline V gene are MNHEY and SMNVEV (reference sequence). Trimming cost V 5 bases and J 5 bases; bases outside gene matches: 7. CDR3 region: CASSPRTGINEKLFF. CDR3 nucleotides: TGTGCCAGCAGTCCCAGGACAGGGATAAATGAAAAACTGTTTTTT.

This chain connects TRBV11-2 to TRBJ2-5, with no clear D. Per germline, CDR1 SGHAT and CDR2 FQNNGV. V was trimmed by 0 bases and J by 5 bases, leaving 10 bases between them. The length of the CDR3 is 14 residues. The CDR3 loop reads CASSLDWVGETQYF. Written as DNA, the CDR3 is TGTGCCAGCAGCTTAGATTGGGTAGGGGAGACCCAGTACTTC.

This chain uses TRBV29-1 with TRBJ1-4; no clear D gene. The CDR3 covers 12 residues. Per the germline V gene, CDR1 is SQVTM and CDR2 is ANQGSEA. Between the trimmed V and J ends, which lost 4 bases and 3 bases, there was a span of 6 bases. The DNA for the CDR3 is TGCAGCGTTGCTTCATCTAATGAAAAACTGTTTTTT. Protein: CSVASSNEKLFF.

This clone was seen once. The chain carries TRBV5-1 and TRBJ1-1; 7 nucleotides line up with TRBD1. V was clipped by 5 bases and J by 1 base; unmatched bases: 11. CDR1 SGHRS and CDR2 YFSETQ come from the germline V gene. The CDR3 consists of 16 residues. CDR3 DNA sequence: TGCGCCAGCAGACTGGTCTCCGGGACAGCGAACACTGAAGCTTTCTTT. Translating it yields CASRLVSGTANTEAFF.

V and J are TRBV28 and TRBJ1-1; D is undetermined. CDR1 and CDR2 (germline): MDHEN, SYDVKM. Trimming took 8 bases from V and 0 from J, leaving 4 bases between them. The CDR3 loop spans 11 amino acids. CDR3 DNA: TGTGCCAGCCTTGTGAACACTGAAGCTTTCTTT. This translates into CASLVNTEAFF.

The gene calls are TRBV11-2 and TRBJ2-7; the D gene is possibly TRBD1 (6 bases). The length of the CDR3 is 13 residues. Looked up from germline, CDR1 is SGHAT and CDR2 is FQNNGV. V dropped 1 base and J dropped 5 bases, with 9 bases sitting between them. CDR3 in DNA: TGTGCCAGCAGCTTAGGGGACACTAACGAGCAGTACTTC. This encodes CASSLGDTNEQYF.

CDR3 protein: CASSWSGTGREKLFF. In nucleotides, the CDR3 is TGTGCCAGCAGCTGGTCCGGGACAGGACGCGAAAAACTGTTTTTT. The chain couples TRBV7-2 to TRBJ1-4; 8 positions match TRBD1. Trimming removed 4 bases from V and 8 bases from J; junction bases left unmatched: 9. Germline CDR1 and CDR2: SGHTA and FQGNSA. The CDR3 covers 15 residues.

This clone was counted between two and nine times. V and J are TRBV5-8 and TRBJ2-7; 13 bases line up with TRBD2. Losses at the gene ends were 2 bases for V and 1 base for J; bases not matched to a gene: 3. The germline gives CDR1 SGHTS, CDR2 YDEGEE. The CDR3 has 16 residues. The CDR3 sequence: CASSFLLAGGSYEQYF. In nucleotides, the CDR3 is TGTGCCAGCAGCTTCCTACTAGCGGGGGGGTCCTACGAGCAGTACTTC.

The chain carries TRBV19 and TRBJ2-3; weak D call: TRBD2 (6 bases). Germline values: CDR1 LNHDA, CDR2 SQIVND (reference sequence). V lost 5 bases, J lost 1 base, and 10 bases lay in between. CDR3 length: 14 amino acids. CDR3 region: CASSLASGTDTQYF. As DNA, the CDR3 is TGTGCCAGTAGTTTGGCTAGCGGCACAGATACGCAGTATTTT.

CDR3 region: CASTFLRARELFF. As DNA, the CDR3 is TGTGCCAGCACCTTCCTGAGGGCCCGGGAGCTGTTTTTT. The chain uses TRBV7-9 and TRBJ2-2; possibly TRBD2 for D (5 bases). This CDR3 contains 13 residues. Trimming shortened V by 7 bases and J by 9 bases, and 15 bases separated the two germline ends. In germline, CDR1 is SEHNR, CDR2 FQNEAQ (reference sequence).

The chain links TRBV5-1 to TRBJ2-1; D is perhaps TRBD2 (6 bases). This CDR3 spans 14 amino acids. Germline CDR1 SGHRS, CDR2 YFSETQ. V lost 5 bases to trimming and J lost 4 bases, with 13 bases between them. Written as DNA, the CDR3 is TGCGCCAGCAGGATTGGGGGGTTGTACAATGAGCAGTTCTTC. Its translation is CASRIGGLYNEQFF.

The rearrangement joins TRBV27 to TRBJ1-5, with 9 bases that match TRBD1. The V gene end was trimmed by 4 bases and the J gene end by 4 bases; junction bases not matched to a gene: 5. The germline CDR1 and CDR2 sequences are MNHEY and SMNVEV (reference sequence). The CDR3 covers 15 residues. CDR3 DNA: TGTGCCAGCAGTTCTGGGACAGGGTGGAATCAGCCCCAGCATTTT. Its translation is CASSSGTGWNQPQHF.

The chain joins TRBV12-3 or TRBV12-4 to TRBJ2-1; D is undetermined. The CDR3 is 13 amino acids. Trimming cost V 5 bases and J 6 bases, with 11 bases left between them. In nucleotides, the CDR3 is TGTGCCAGCAGTCCTAAAAGAGGCAATGAGCAGTTCTTC. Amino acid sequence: CASSPKRGNEQFF.

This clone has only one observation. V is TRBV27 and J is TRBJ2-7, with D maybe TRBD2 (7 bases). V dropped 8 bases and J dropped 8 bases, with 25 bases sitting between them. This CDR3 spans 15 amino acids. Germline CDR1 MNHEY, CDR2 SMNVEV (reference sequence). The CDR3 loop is CASRGAGSPLVQQYF. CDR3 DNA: TGTGCCAGCCGGGGGGCGGGGTCGCCGCTTGTCCAGCAGTACTTC.

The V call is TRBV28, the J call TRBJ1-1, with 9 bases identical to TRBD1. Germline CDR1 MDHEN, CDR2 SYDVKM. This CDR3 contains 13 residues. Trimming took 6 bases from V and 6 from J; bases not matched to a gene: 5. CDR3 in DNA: TGTGCCAGCAGCCGACGGACAGGGGCTGAAGCTTTCTTT. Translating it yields CASSRRTGAEAFF. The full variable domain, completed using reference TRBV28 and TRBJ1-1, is DVKVTQSSRYLVKRTGEKVFLECVQDMDHENMFWYRQDPGLGLRLIYFSYDVKMKEKGDIPEGYSVSREKKERFSLILESASTNQTSMYLCASSRRTGAEAFFGQGTRLTVV.

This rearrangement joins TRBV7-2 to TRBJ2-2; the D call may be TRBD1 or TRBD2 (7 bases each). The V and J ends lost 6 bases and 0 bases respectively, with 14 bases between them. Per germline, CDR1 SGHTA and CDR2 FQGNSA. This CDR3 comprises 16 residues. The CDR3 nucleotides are TGTGCCAGCAGTAGGGGGGGGACAGCGAACACCGGGGAGCTGTTTTTT. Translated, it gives CASSRGGTANTGELFF.

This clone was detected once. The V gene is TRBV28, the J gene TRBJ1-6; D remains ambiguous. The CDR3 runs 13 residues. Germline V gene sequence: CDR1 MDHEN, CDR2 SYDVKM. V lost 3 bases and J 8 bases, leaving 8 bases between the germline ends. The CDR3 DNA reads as TGTGCCAGCAGTTTGACGGGAGATTCACCCCTCCACTTT. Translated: CASSLTGDSPLHF.

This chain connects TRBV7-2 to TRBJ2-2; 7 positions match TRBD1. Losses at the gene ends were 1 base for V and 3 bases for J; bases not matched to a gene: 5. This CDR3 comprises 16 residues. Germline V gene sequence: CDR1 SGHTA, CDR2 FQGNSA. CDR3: CASSLEIGGDTGELFF. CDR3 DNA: TGTGCCAGCAGCTTAGAGATAGGGGGCGACACCGGGGAGCTGTTTTTT.

The CDR3 reads CAWRLGASRFISHNQPQHF. For the CDR3, the DNA is TGTGCCTGGAGACTGGGAGCGAGCCGGTTCATCTCCCACAATCAGCCCCAGCATTTT. The chain has TRBV30 and TRBJ1-5; D is undetermined. The CDR3 spans 19 residues. CDR1 and CDR2 from the germline V gene are GTSNPN and SVGIG (reference sequence). Trimming removed 3 bases at V and 3 bases at J, with 27 bases between.

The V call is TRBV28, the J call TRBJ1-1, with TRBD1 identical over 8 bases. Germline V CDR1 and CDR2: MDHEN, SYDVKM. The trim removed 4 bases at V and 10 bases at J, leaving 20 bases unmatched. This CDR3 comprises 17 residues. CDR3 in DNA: TGTGCCAGCAGTTCGACCGGGACAGGAATCAGGGCTCTGGGAGCTTTCTTT. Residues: CASSSTGTGIRALGAFF.

In nucleotides, the CDR3 is TGCGCCAGCAGCTTGATCATCACAGATACGCAGTATTTT. Its translation is CASSLIITDTQYF. The chain carries TRBV5-1 and TRBJ2-3; D gene ambiguous. V lost 1 base and J lost 2, with 5 bases in between. This CDR3 region has 13 residues. Germline loops: CDR1 SGHRS, CDR2 YFSETQ.

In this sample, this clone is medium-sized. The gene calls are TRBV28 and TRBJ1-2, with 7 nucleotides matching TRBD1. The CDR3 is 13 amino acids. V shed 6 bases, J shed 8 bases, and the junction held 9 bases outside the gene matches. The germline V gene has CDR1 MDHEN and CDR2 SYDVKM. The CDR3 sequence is CASRTTGEWGYTF. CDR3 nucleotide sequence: TGTGCCAGCAGAACCACAGGGGAATGGGGCTACACCTTC.